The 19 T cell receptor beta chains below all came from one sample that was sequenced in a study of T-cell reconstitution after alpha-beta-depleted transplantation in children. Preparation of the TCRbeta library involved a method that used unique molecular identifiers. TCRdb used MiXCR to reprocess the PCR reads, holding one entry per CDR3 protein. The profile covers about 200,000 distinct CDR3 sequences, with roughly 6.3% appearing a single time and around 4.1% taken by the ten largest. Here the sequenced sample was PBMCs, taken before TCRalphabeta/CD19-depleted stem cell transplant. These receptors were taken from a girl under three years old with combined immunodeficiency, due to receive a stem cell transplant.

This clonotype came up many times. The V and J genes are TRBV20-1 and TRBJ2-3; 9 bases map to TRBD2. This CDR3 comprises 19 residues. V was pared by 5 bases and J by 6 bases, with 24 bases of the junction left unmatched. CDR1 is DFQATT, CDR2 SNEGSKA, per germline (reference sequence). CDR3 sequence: CSAEPLGGLTSGEPDTQYF. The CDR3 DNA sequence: TGCAGTGCTGAACCTCTTGGGGGGTTGACTAGCGGCGAACCGGATACGCAGTATTTT.

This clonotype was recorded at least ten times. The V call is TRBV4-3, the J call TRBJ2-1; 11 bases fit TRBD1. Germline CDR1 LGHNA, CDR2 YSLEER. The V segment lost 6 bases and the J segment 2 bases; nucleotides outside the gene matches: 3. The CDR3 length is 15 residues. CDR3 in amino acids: CASSGGQGAYNEQFF. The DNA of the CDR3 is TGCGCCAGCAGTGGGGGACAGGGGGCCTACAATGAGCAGTTCTTC.

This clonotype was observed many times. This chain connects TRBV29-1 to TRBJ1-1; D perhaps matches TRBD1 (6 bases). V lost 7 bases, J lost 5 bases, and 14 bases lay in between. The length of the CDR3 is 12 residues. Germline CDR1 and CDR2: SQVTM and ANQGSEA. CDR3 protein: CSAHAGATEAFF. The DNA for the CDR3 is TGCAGCGCCCACGCAGGGGCTACTGAAGCTTTCTTT.

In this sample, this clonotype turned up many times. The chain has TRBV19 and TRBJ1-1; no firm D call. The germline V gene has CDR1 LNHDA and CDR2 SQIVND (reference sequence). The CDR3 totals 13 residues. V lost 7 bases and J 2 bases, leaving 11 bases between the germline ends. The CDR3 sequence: CASKDPPNTEAFF. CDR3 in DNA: TGTGCCAGTAAGGATCCCCCCAACACTGAAGCTTTCTTT.

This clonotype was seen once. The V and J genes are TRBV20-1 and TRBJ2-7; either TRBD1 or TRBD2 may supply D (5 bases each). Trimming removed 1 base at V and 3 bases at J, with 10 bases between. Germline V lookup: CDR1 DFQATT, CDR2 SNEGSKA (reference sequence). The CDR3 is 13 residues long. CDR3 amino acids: CSARVGDRYEQYF. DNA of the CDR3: TGCAGTGCTAGAGTGGGGGACCGCTACGAGCAGTACTTC.

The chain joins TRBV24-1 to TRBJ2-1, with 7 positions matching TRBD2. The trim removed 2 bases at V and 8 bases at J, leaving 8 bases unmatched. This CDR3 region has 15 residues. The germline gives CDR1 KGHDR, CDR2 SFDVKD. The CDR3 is CATSDSSGGMDEQFF. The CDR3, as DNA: TGTGCCACCAGTGATTCGTCCGGGGGGATGGATGAGCAGTTCTTC.

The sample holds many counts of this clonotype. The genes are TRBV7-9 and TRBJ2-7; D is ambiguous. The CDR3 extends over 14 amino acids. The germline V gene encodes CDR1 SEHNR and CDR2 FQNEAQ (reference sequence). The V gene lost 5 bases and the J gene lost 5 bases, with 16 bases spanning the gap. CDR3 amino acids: CASSGNSRYHEQYF. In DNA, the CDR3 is TGTGCCAGCAGCGGAAACTCCAGGTACCACGAGCAGTACTTC.

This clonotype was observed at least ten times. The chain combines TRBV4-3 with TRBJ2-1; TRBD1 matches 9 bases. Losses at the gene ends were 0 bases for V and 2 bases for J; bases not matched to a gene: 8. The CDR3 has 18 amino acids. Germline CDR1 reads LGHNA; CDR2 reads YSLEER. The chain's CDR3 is CASSQESGTGWTYNEQFF. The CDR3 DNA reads TGCGCCAGCAGCCAAGAATCCGGGACAGGGTGGACCTACAATGAGCAGTTCTTC.

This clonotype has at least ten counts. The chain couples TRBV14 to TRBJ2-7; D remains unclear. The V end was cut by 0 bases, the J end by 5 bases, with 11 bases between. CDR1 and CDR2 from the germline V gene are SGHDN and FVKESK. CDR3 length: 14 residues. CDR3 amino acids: CASSQDLWGNEQYF. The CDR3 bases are TGTGCCAGCAGCCAAGATCTTTGGGGAAACGAGCAGTACTTC.

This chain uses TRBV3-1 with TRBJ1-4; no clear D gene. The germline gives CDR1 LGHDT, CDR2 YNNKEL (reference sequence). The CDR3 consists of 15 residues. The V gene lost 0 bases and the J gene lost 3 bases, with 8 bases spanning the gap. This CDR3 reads CASSQDGRSNEKLFF. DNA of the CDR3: TGTGCCAGCAGCCAAGACGGCAGGTCTAATGAAAAACTGTTTTTT.

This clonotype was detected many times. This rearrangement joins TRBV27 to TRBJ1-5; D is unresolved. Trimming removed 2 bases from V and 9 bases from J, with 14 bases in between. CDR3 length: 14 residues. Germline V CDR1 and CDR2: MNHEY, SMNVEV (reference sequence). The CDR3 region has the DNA TGTGCCAGCAGTTTAGTCGGATCCCTAAGGCCCCAGCATTTT. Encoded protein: CASSLVGSLRPQHF.

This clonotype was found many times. DNA for the CDR3: TGTGCCAGCAGTTACGGCAGGATCGGTTATAGCAATCAGCCCCAGCATTTT. Translated, it gives CASSYGRIGYSNQPQHF. The J gene is TRBJ1-5, the V gene TRBV6-2 or TRBV6-3; D gene ambiguous. Trimming left V 2 bases short and J 0 bases short, with 14 bases between. The CDR3 loop spans 17 amino acids. Germline V gene sequence: CDR1 MNHEY, CDR2 SVGEGT.

As DNA, the CDR3 is TGCAGTGCACCTAGCGGGGGGGCCGGAGATACGCAGTATTTT. This translates into CSAPSGGAGDTQYF. The chain links TRBV20-1 to TRBJ2-3, with TRBD2 identical over 12 bases. Germline V gene data show CDR1 as DFQATT and CDR2 as SNEGSKA (reference sequence). Trimming cost V 6 bases and J 5 bases; bases outside gene matches: 6. The CDR3 has 14 residues.

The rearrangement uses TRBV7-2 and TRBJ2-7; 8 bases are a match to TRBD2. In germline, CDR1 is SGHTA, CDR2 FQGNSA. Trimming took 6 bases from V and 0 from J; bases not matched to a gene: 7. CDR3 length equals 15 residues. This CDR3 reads CASRLAGGGSYEQYF. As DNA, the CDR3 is TGTGCCAGCAGGCTAGCGGGCGGCGGCTCCTACGAGCAGTACTTC.

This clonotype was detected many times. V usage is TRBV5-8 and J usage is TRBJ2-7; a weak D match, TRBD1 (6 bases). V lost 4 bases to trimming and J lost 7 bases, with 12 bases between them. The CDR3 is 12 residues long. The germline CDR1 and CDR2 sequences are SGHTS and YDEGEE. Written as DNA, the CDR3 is TGTGCCAGCAGCGACGGAACAGGGGAGCAGTACTTC. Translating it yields CASSDGTGEQYF.

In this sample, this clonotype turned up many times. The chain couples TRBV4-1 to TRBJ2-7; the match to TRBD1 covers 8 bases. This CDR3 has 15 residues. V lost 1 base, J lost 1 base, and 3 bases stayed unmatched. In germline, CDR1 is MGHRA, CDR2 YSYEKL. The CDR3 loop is CASSQVQGASYEQYF. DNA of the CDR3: TGCGCCAGCAGCCAAGTTCAGGGGGCTTCCTACGAGCAGTACTTC.

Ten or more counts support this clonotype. The CDR3 region is CASSYSGGRGSEAFF. The CDR3 DNA is TGTGCCAGCAGTTACTCCGGGGGGCGAGGGTCTGAAGCTTTCTTT. The V call is TRBV6-5, the J call TRBJ1-1; tentative D call: TRBD1 (6 bases). CDR3 length equals 15 residues. V gave up 0 bases and J gave up 6 bases, with 14 bases separating them. Germline values: CDR1 MNHEY, CDR2 SVGAGI.

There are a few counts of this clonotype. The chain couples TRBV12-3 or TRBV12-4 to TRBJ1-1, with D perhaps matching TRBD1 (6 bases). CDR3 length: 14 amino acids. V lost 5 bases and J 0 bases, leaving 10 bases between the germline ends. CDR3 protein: CASSTGQLNTEAFF. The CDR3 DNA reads TGTGCCAGCAGTACTGGACAGCTGAACACTGAAGCTTTCTTT.

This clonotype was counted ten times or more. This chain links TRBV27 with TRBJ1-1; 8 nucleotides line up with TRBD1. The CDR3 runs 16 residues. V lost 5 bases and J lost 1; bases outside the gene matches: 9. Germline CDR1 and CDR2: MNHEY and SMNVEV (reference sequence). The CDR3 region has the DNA TGTGCCAGCAGTGTCTGGACAGGGAGCGGGAACACTGAAGCTTTCTTT. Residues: CASSVWTGSGNTEAFF.